Here is one T cell receptor beta chain with its context. This record comes from a study of control samples from healthy donors and cancer patients. Between the trimmed V and J ends, which lost 1 base and 9 bases, there was a span of 13 bases. The CDR3 runs to 14 residues. Germline V CDR1 and CDR2: LGHNA, YNFKEQ. The repertoire was sequenced with immunoSEQ multiplex PCR; TCRdb's copy has only in-frame clones and lacks some. The sample carries 65,000 to 100,000 clones, 75% to 95% recorded once. The clonotype originates from a man between 45 and 60 years old in good health. The chain uses TRBV4-2 and TRBJ2-1; D not resolved. Sequencing was performed on blood. The CDR3 DNA is TGTGCCAGCAGCCAAGCTATTTCCTACCTTGAGCAGTTCTTC. It specifies CASSQAISYLEQFF.